These 28 T cell receptor beta chains were sequenced from one sample in a study of blood T cell repertoires in COVID-19 (dated by TCRdb to 2019 to 2021). Library preparation employed the immunoSEQ multiplex PCR assay. Entries here come from immuneACCESS through TCRdb and include only in-frame sequences with V and J called. Some clones fail to appear in such tables; in the studies checked, an unresolved V gene covers under half of the shortfall, and the cause of the remainder is unknown. Across this sample there are hundreds of thousands of clones, with more than 85% seen only once. The ten largest clones take up around 8% of the sample. Sample: PBMCs or T cells enriched from blood (not recorded which). The receptors here all came from a woman aged 55-69 years who had recovered from COVID-19.

This chain's CDR3 is CASSLGTGAYTEAFF. CDR3 DNA sequence: TGTGCCAGCAGCTTAGGGACAGGGGCCTACACTGAAGCTTTCTTT. The chain uses TRBV7-9 and TRBJ1-1, with 9 positions matching TRBD1. From germline, CDR1 is SEHNR and CDR2 FQNEAQ (reference sequence). This CDR3 has 15 residues. The trim removed 1 base at V and 3 bases at J, leaving 3 bases unmatched. The complete variable domain, with remaining parts taken from reference TRBV7-9 and TRBJ1-1, reads DTGVSQNPRHKITKRGQNVTFRCDPISEHNRLYWYRQTLGQGPEFLTYFQNEAQLEKSRLLSDRFSAERPKGSFSTLEIQRTEQGDSAMYLCASSLGTGAYTEAFFGQGTRLTVV.

The J gene is TRBJ2-1, the V gene TRBV19, with 12 bases fitting TRBD2. Germline trimming cut 4 bases from V and 8 bases from J; bases unmatched to any gene: 9. The CDR3 covers 16 residues. Germline V gene data show CDR1 as LNHDA and CDR2 as SQIVND (reference sequence). The CDR3 region is CASSTLIRTSGDEQFF. Here the CDR3 DNA reads TGTGCCAGTAGTACCCTAATTAGGACTAGCGGGGATGAGCAGTTCTTC.

This sequence joins TRBV7-6 and TRBJ2-5, with 10 bases lining up with TRBD1. The germline CDR1 and CDR2 sequences are SGHVS and FNYEAQ. The V segment lost 1 base and the J segment 3 bases; nucleotides outside the gene matches: 2. CDR3 size: 15 residues. The CDR3 DNA reads TGTGCCAGCAGCTTAGGTGGGACAGGGGAAGAGACCCAGTACTTC. Its translation: CASSLGGTGEETQYF.

This chain links TRBV19 with TRBJ2-3; D is possibly TRBD2 (6 bases). Germline CDR1 reads LNHDA; CDR2 reads SQIVND (reference sequence). V lost 4 bases and J 0 bases, leaving 8 bases between the germline ends. The CDR3 has 14 residues. The CDR3 reads CASSNAGSTDTQYF. The CDR3 coding sequence is TGTGCCAGTAGTAACGCGGGGAGCACAGATACGCAGTATTTT.

This chain connects TRBV7-6 to TRBJ2-7; a possible D gene is TRBD2 (6 bases). This CDR3 is built from 16 residues. Per the germline V gene, CDR1 is SGHVS and CDR2 is FNYEAQ. The ends were cut back, 7 bases at V and 0 bases at J, with 19 bases in the middle. The CDR3 protein is CASKIGGRKSSYEQYF. The DNA for the CDR3 is TGTGCCAGCAAAATTGGAGGGCGGAAAAGCTCCTACGAGCAGTACTTC.

This clone showed up just a few times. The chain recombines TRBV28 with TRBJ2-3, with 10 bases identical to TRBD1. CDR3 length: 16 residues. Germline loops: CDR1 MDHEN, CDR2 SYDVKM. With 6 bases clipped from V and 1 base from J, the junction kept 7 bases outside the gene matches. In DNA form, the CDR3 reads TGTGCCAGCAGAACGACCGGGACAGGGGGCACAGATACGCAGTATTTT. It encodes CASRTTGTGGTDTQYF.

The rearrangement links TRBV6-5 to TRBJ1-6; no firm D call. Per the germline V gene, CDR1 is MNHEY and CDR2 is SVGAGI. This CDR3 has 15 amino acids. The V gene lost 5 bases and the J gene lost 4 bases, with 12 bases spanning the gap. DNA for the CDR3: TGTGCCAGCAGTACCCTGGCAGGTTATAATTCACCCCTCCACTTT. Its translation is CASSTLAGYNSPLHF.

CDR3 sequence: CASSPFSGNEQFF. Here the CDR3 DNA reads TGTGCCAGCTCACCATTCAGCGGAAATGAGCAGTTCTTC. This sequence joins TRBV18 and TRBJ2-1, with D possibly being TRBD2 (5 bases). The V gene's germline CDR1 is KGHSH and CDR2 LQKENI. V shed 2 bases and J shed 7 bases, with 9 bases lying between them. The CDR3 spans 13 residues.

CDR3 in amino acids: CASSLAVRGTEAFF. CDR3 sequence (DNA): TGTGCCAGCAGCTTAGCGGTTAGGGGTACTGAAGCTTTCTTT. The rearrangement joins TRBV7-6 to TRBJ1-1, with D perhaps TRBD1 (5 bases). From germline, CDR1 is SGHVS and CDR2 FNYEAQ. This CDR3 has 14 residues. Trimming cost V 0 bases and J 5 bases, with 10 bases left between them. Full variable domain (remainder filled in from reference TRBV7-6 and TRBJ1-1): GAGVSQSPRYKVTKRGQDVALRCDPISGHVSLYWYRQALGQGPEFLTYFNYEAQQDKSGLPNDRFSAERPEGSISTLTIQRTEQRDSAMYRCASSLAVRGTEAFFGQGTRLTVV.

This chain joins TRBV2 and TRBJ1-5; no clear D gene. V was cut by 4 bases and J by 8 bases, with 15 bases left in between. From germline, CDR1 is SNHLY and CDR2 FYNNEI. CDR3 length equals 14 residues. Written as DNA, the CDR3 is TGTGCCAGCAGTGCACAGCAAGTGGGAGAGCCCCAGCATTTT. Translation gives CASSAQQVGEPQHF.

This rearrangement joins TRBV28 to TRBJ1-3, with D perhaps TRBD1 (5 bases). The CDR3 contains 17 residues. The V gene lost 2 bases and the J gene lost 0 bases, with 14 bases spanning the gap. Germline-derived CDR1 and CDR2 are MDHEN and SYDVKM. The CDR3 coding sequence is TGTGCCAGCAGTTTAAGGGGCGGCCTCTTCTCTGGAAACACCATATATTTT. Encoded protein: CASSLRGGLFSGNTIYF.

The CDR3 is CASSDQVQGLSGELFF. In DNA form, the CDR3 reads TGTGCCAGCAGTGACCAGGTGCAGGGGCTCAGCGGGGAGCTGTTTTTT. The genes are TRBV2 and TRBJ2-2, with D maybe TRBD1 (6 bases). Germline CDR1 and CDR2: SNHLY and FYNNEI. The CDR3 runs 16 residues. With 3 bases removed from V and 7 bases from J, the gap between germline ends came to 18 bases. The variable domain in full, with the rest retrieved from reference TRBV2 and TRBJ2-2, is EPEVTQTPSHQVTQMGQEVILRCVPISNHLYFYWYRQILGQKVEFLVSFYNNEISEKSEIFDDQFSVERPDGSNFTLKIRSTKLEDSAMYFCASSDQVQGLSGELFFGEGSRLTVL.

V gene TRBV27 combines with J gene TRBJ2-4; 9 bases line up with TRBD1. Germline V gives CDR1 MNHEY, CDR2 SMNVEV (reference sequence). The CDR3 spans 13 residues. With 5 bases clipped from V and 7 bases from J, the junction kept 3 bases outside the gene matches. CDR3 nucleotide sequence: TGTGCCAGCAGTAAGACAGGGGGGAACATTCAGTACTTC. The encoded protein is CASSKTGGNIQYF.

The chain recombines TRBV6-5 with TRBJ2-1, with 7 bases aligning to TRBD2. This CDR3 region has 14 residues. Trimming took 7 bases from V and 9 from J; bases not matched to a gene: 12. Germline CDR1 reads MNHEY; CDR2 reads SVGAGI. The CDR3 nucleotides read TGTGCCAGCACCCTTTACGGGGGGTCTGGTGAGCAGTTCTTC. This encodes CASTLYGGSGEQFF.

This chain uses TRBV28 with TRBJ1-2; weak D call: TRBD1 (5 bases). Germline V gene lookup returns CDR1 MDHEN and CDR2 SYDVKM. This CDR3 spans 13 amino acids. V dropped 1 base and J dropped 5 bases, with 8 bases sitting between them. The DNA for the CDR3 is TGTGCCAGCAGTTTATCCCCAGGGTATGGCTACACCTTC. Amino acid sequence: CASSLSPGYGYTF.

The chain joins TRBV7-9 to TRBJ2-3; D unresolved. CDR1 and CDR2 from the germline V gene are SEHNR and FQNEAQ (reference sequence). CDR3 length: 13 residues. Deletions cut 3 bases from V and 1 base from J, with 5 bases between. The CDR3 DNA reads as TGTGCCAGCAGCTTGGGCCGCACAGATACGCAGTATTTT. Protein sequence: CASSLGRTDTQYF.

The gene calls are TRBV19 and TRBJ1-3; possible D gene TRBD1, 5 bases. Germline CDR1 and CDR2: LNHDA and SQIVND (reference sequence). This CDR3 has 16 amino acids. V lost 9 bases and J 0 bases, leaving 18 bases between the germline ends. The CDR3 DNA sequence: TGTGCCAGCACAGGATGGACCGGTAACTCTGGAAACACCATATATTTT. Its translation: CASTGWTGNSGNTIYF.

This chain links TRBV7-2 with TRBJ1-4, with TRBD1 matching over 7 bases. The J segment lost 0 bases and the V segment lost 5 bases, leaving 3 bases of the junction unmatched. CDR1 is SGHTA, CDR2 FQGNSA, per germline. The CDR3 consists of 15 residues. This chain's CDR3 is CASSLDRATNEKLFF. DNA of the CDR3: TGTGCCAGCAGCCTCGACAGGGCAACTAATGAAAAACTGTTTTTT. The full variable domain, rest sourced from reference TRBV7-2 and TRBJ1-4, is GAGVSQSPSNKVTEKGKDVELRCDPISGHTALYWYRQSLGQGLEFLIYFQGNSAPDKSGLPSDRFSAERTGGSVSTLTIQRTQQEDSAVYLCASSLDRATNEKLFFGSGTQLSVL.

V gene TRBV2 combines with J gene TRBJ1-6; a possible D gene is TRBD1 (6 bases). Trimming took off 4 bases at V and 6 bases at J, with 13 bases between the two ends. The CDR3 length is 15 residues. Germline assignment: CDR1 SNHLY and CDR2 FYNNEI. The CDR3 DNA is TGTGCCAGCAGTGTCAGGGGAGGGATTAATTCACCCCTCCACTTT. This gives the protein CASSVRGGINSPLHF. Supplemented by reference TRBV2 and TRBJ1-6, the full variable domain reads EPEVTQTPSHQVTQMGQEVILRCVPISNHLYFYWYRQILGQKVEFLVSFYNNEISEKSEIFDDQFSVERPDGSNFTLKIRSTKLEDSAMYFCASSVRGGINSPLHFGNGTRLTVT.

DNA of the CDR3: TGTGCCAGCAGCTTGGGCGGGGGGGCCACAGATACGCAGTATTTT. Protein sequence: CASSLGGGATDTQYF. The J gene is TRBJ2-3, the V gene TRBV11-2; 9 nucleotides align to TRBD2. The length of the CDR3 is 15 residues. With V trimmed by 3 bases and J by 2 bases, 3 bases remained unmatched. Germline values: CDR1 SGHAT, CDR2 FQNNGV.

This clone was observed a handful of times. This chain joins TRBV11-3 and TRBJ1-3, with no clear D. The CDR3 length is 14 residues. Germline V CDR1 and CDR2: SGHNT, YENEEA. V gave up 2 bases and J gave up 0 bases, with 5 bases separating them. CDR3 residues: CASSLRDSGNTIYF. As DNA, the CDR3 is TGTGCCAGCAGCTTAAGAGACTCTGGAAACACCATATATTTT.

The chain carries TRBV2 and TRBJ2-1; 8 nucleotides match TRBD2. This CDR3 has 14 amino acids. From germline, CDR1 is SNHLY and CDR2 FYNNEI. The V and J ends lost 7 bases and 2 bases, in that order; junction bases with no gene match: 4. CDR3: CASKAGGTYNEQFF. The CDR3 bases are TGTGCCAGCAAGGCGGGGGGTACCTACAATGAGCAGTTCTTC.

V usage is TRBV7-2 and J usage is TRBJ1-1; D perhaps matches TRBD1 (6 bases). The germline gives CDR1 SGHTA, CDR2 FQGNSA. The CDR3 spans 15 residues. The germline V and J ends were trimmed by 1 base and 1 base, with 10 bases remaining between them. The CDR3 loop reads CASSLGGGGNTEAFF. CDR3 in DNA: TGTGCCAGCAGCTTAGGAGGGGGTGGGAACACTGAAGCTTTCTTT. The whole variable domain, remainder taken from reference TRBV7-2 and TRBJ1-1, is GAGVSQSPSNKVTEKGKDVELRCDPISGHTALYWYRQSLGQGLEFLIYFQGNSAPDKSGLPSDRFSAERTGGSVSTLTIQRTQQEDSAVYLCASSLGGGGNTEAFFGQGTRLTVV.

The chain carries TRBV4-2 and TRBJ2-1; D is possibly TRBD2 (6 bases). V was cut by 6 bases and J by 4 bases, with 7 bases left in between. The CDR3 is 12 amino acids. In germline, CDR1 is LGHNA, CDR2 YNFKEQ. The DNA of the CDR3 is TGTGCCAGCAGGGGGACTTACAATGAGCAGTTCTTC. Its translation is CASRGTYNEQFF.

The chain recombines TRBV13 with TRBJ2-7; 7 nucleotides align to TRBD1. J lost 2 bases, V lost 5 bases, and 6 bases had no gene match. This CDR3 contains 14 residues. Germline CDR1 and CDR2: PRHDT and FYEKMQ (reference sequence). CDR3 DNA sequence: TGTGCCAGCAGCCCACGGGACAGACCCTACGAGCAGTACTTC. Translated, it gives CASSPRDRPYEQYF.

This clone appeared a few times. The rearrangement joins TRBV28 to TRBJ1-2; possible D gene TRBD1, 5 bases. CDR3 length equals 12 residues. Trimming stripped 9 bases from V and 8 bases from J, with 16 bases between. Germline V lookup: CDR1 MDHEN, CDR2 SYDVKM. CDR3 sequence reads: CASGQLDGGYTF. CDR3 DNA sequence: TGTGCCAGTGGACAACTTGATGGAGGCTACACCTTC.

V is TRBV7-9 and J is TRBJ2-7, with a tentative D call TRBD1 (6 bases). The CDR3 has 15 amino acids. Trimming took 2 bases from V and 2 from J, leaving 13 bases between them. The V gene's germline CDR1 is SEHNR and CDR2 FQNEAQ (reference sequence). CDR3 in amino acids: CASSLSGVGPYEQYF. CDR3 sequence (DNA): TGTGCCAGCAGCTTATCAGGGGTGGGACCCTACGAGCAGTACTTC.

The chain couples TRBV10-3 to TRBJ1-1, with a weak D call TRBD1 (5 bases). Germline-derived CDR1 and CDR2 are ENHRY and SYGVKD. The V end was cut by 5 bases, the J end by 0 bases, with 10 bases between. This CDR3 contains 14 residues. The CDR3 DNA reads as TGTGCCATCAGTAAGACAGCGATGAACACTGAAGCTTTCTTT. Protein product: CAISKTAMNTEAFF.